The 24 T cell receptor beta chains presented below share a single source sample, sequenced in a study of regulatory T cells in long-lasting Graves disease (dated by TCRdb to the early 2020s). Library preparation was by multiplex PCR. Sequencing used an Illumina HiSeq 4000. CDR3 regions were amplified by Arm-PCR with iRepertoire HTBI primers to construct TCR beta libraries. The raw public data were reprocessed by TCRdb itself: fastp quality trimming at Q25, MiXCR clonotype calling, in-frame beta chains only. Rows matching on CDR3 protein sequence are summarized as one entry with the most common DNA and genes. The sample table shows about 610,000 distinct CDR3 sequences, and around 16% are seen once. The ten biggest clones cover 9.5% to 15% of the sample. What the time point label conveys for this sample: newly diagnosed GD, antithyroid drugs for less than 3 months. For both TCR sequencing and RNA sequencing, RNA was extracted from PBMCs using TRIzol.

Separately, the same data were catalogued under a study of T cells in Graves' hyperthyroidism and ophthalmopathy.

Sequencing was performed on peripheral blood mononuclear cells (PBMCs), taken at new diagnosis, from a patient treated with antithyroid drugs. The receptors were sampled from a man between 18 and 29 years old with Graves disease. Donor details come from another sample of the same person, matched by shared clones.

This clonotype was recorded at least ten times. V usage is TRBV11-2 and J usage is TRBJ2-7; 10 bases are shared with TRBD1. The V gene end was trimmed by 5 bases and the J gene end by 2 bases; junction bases not matched to a gene: 12. There are 17 residues in the CDR3. Germline V gene sequence: CDR1 SGHAT, CDR2 FQNNGV. CDR3 residues: CASSEGQGVYGPYEQYF. CDR3 DNA: TGTGCCAGCAGCGAAGGACAGGGGGTCTATGGCCCCTACGAGCAGTACTTC.

The gene calls are TRBV6-9 and TRBJ2-2; D is unclear. CDR1 is MNHGY, CDR2 SVAAGI, per germline. Trimming pared 3 bases from V and 6 bases from J, leaving 14 bases between. The CDR3 runs to 15 residues. The CDR3, as DNA: TGTGCCAGCAGTTACGCCGAGGAGTTCTCCGGGGAGCTGTTTTTT. Protein: CASSYAEEFSGELFF.

This clonotype was observed at least ten times. The rearrangement links TRBV11-2 to TRBJ1-2; 8 nucleotides line up with TRBD1. This CDR3 has 14 amino acids. The germline gives CDR1 SGHAT, CDR2 FQNNGV. Trimming at V came to 4 bases and at J to 3 bases, leaving 4 bases not matched to a gene. Written as DNA, the CDR3 is TGTGCCAGCAGCTCTCCAGGGGGCCACTATGGCTACACCTTC. Translated, it gives CASSSPGGHYGYTF.

This clonotype was counted ten times or more. The chain uses TRBV10-3 and TRBJ1-1; weak D call: TRBD1 (6 bases). Trimming left V 6 bases short and J 5 bases short, with 25 bases between. Germline V gives CDR1 ENHRY, CDR2 SYGVKD. The CDR3 extends over 17 amino acids. CDR3 nucleotides: TGTGCCATCAGGATCCGGGACTCAGACAGGTTAAATACTGAAGCTTTCTTT. It yields the protein CAIRIRDSDRLNTEAFF.

In this sample, this clonotype turned up many times. V and J are TRBV28 and TRBJ1-5, with D possibly TRBD1 on 5 matching bases. This CDR3 contains 12 residues. Germline values: CDR1 MDHEN, CDR2 SYDVKM. V dropped 2 bases and J dropped 12 bases, with 11 bases sitting between them. CDR3 sequence: CASSLGQGNQHF. For the CDR3, the DNA is TGTGCCAGCAGTTTAGGGCAGGGAAACCAGCATTTT.

At least ten counts were recorded for this clonotype. This chain connects TRBV2 to TRBJ2-4, with 8 positions matching TRBD1. V dropped 4 bases and J dropped 2; count of bases not matched to a gene: 10. This CDR3 is 17 amino acids long. Looked up from germline, CDR1 is SNHLY and CDR2 is FYNNEI. CDR3 sequence reads: CASSARGLRGTKNIQYF. CDR3 DNA sequence: TGTGCCAGCAGTGCCAGGGGGCTACGAGGAACCAAAAACATTCAGTACTTC. Complete variable domain (other parts from reference TRBV2 and TRBJ2-4): EPEVTQTPSHQVTQMGQEVILRCVPISNHLYFYWYRQILGQKVEFLVSFYNNEISEKSEIFDDQFSVERPDGSNFTLKIRSTKLEDSAMYFCASSARGLRGTKNIQYFGAGTRLSVL.

This sequence joins TRBV28 and TRBJ2-4; 13 bases map to TRBD2. The CDR3 contains 18 residues. Germline values: CDR1 MDHEN, CDR2 SYDVKM. The trim removed 8 bases at V and 0 bases at J, leaving 10 bases unmatched. CDR3 bases: TGTGCCAGCCGGGGACTAGCGGGGAAGAACCTAGCCAAAAACATTCAGTACTTC. Translation: CASRGLAGKNLAKNIQYF.

As for this clonotype: It differs at one base from a far larger clone, so likely a read error. V is TRBV28 and J is TRBJ2-7, with 9 bases aligning to TRBD1. Germline assignment: CDR1 MDHEN and CDR2 SYDVKM. CDR3 length: 15 amino acids. Trimming removed 6 bases from V and 7 bases from J; junction bases left unmatched: 13. As DNA, the CDR3 is TGTGCCAGCAGCGGCAAGGGACAGGGTTACAATGAGCAGTACTTC. Translation gives CASSGKGQGYNEQYF.

This clonotype appeared many times. V usage is TRBV6-1 and J usage is TRBJ1-5, with TRBD1 matching 9 bases. V was pared by 5 bases and J by 5 bases, with 4 bases of the junction left unmatched. Germline lookup yields CDR1 MNHNS and CDR2 SASEGT. The CDR3 covers 14 residues. This CDR3 is CASSQQGAYQPQHF. The CDR3 region has the DNA TGTGCCAGCAGTCAACAGGGGGCTTATCAGCCCCAGCATTTT.

The CDR3 region has the DNA TGTGCCAGCAGCCCATCTCCGCTACTAGCGCGCATTAGCACAGATACGCAGTATTTT. Its protein is CASSPSPLLARISTDTQYF. The chain joins TRBV3-1 to TRBJ2-3; 7 bases align to TRBD2. V shed 4 bases and J 0 bases; nucleotides not matched to a gene: 16. Germline V gene lookup returns CDR1 LGHDT and CDR2 YNNKEL (reference sequence). The CDR3 runs to 19 residues.

This clonotype was observed a few times. The chain uses TRBV6-9 and TRBJ1-1, with D possibly being TRBD1 (5 bases). Trimming cost V 3 bases and J 4 bases, with 18 bases left between them. Germline V CDR1 and CDR2: MNHGY, SVAAGI. The CDR3 is 16 residues long. The CDR3 here is CASSYSKGDGGTEAFF. In DNA, the CDR3 is TGTGCCAGCAGTTACTCGAAAGGGGACGGGGGCACTGAAGCTTTCTTT.

Details on this clonotype: At one end the junction does not follow the germline gene, possibly because of a read error. The chain uses TRBV5-1 and TRBJ2-1; D may be TRBD2 (6 bases). Germline values: CDR1 SGHRS, CDR2 YFSETQ. The CDR3 is made up of 18 amino acids. The CDR3 nucleotides read TGTGCCAGCAGCCCCATCCGAGGTGGGGGGAGCTCCTACAATGAGCAGTTCTTC. Residues: CASSPIRGGGSSYNEQFF. Based on the CDR3 plus reference TRBV5-1 and TRBJ2-1, the full variable domain is KAGVTQTPRYLIKTRGQQVTLSCSPISGHRSVSWYQQTPGQGLQFLFEYFSETQRNKGNFPGRFSGRQFSNSRSEMNVSTLELGDSALYLCASSPIRGGGSSYNEQFFGPGTRLTVL.

At least ten counts were recorded for this clonotype. This chain joins TRBV20-1 and TRBJ2-7, with no clear D. Trimming took 3 bases from V and 6 from J, leaving 18 bases between them. The CDR3 length is 14 residues. The germline V gene has CDR1 DFQATT and CDR2 SNEGSKA (reference sequence). The CDR3 nucleotides read TGCAGTGCTAGCGACCCCTCGTACATAAGCGAGCAGTACTTC. Amino acids: CSASDPSYISEQYF.

CDR3 bases: TGTGCCAGCAGCCAGTACACAGGGGGCCCCTACGAGCAGTACTTC. It codes for CASSQYTGGPYEQYF. J is TRBJ2-7 and V is TRBV5-6; the match to TRBD1 covers 9 bases. Losses at the gene ends were 4 bases for V and 2 bases for J; bases not matched to a gene: 7. The CDR3 has 15 residues. Germline V gene lookup returns CDR1 SGHDT and CDR2 YYEEEE.

In this sample, this clonotype turned up many times. CDR3 bases: TGTGCCAGCAGTCCCTACCACTACGAGCAGTACTTC. Its protein product is CASSPYHYEQYF. The gene calls are TRBV27 and TRBJ2-7; D unresolved. Germline V gives CDR1 MNHEY, CDR2 SMNVEV (reference sequence). Trimming removed 5 bases from V and 3 bases from J, with 8 bases in between. The length of the CDR3 is 12 residues.

This clonotype came up a few times. CDR3 amino acids: CASRPGTVGNEQFF. The CDR3 DNA reads TGTGCCAGCCGTCCCGGGACAGTTGGGAATGAGCAGTTCTTC. The J gene is TRBJ2-1, the V gene TRBV27; 7 bases map to TRBD1. From germline, CDR1 is MNHEY and CDR2 SMNVEV (reference sequence). V gave up 8 bases and J gave up 7 bases; unmatched junction bases: 11. This CDR3 is built from 14 residues.

This clonotype was seen at least ten times. V and J are TRBV30 and TRBJ2-1; D perhaps matches TRBD2 (5 bases). The CDR3 consists of 12 residues. Per the germline V gene, CDR1 is GTSNPN and CDR2 is SVGIG (reference sequence). Trimming pared 4 bases from V and 10 bases from J, leaving 14 bases between. The CDR3 region has the DNA TGTGCCTGGACCTCCTTTGGCGGGGAGCAGTTCTTC. This translates into CAWTSFGGEQFF.

This clonotype has just a few counts. This chain joins TRBV3-1 and TRBJ2-7; 7 bases are a match to TRBD1. CDR1 is LGHDT and CDR2 is YNNKEL in the germline V gene (reference sequence). J was trimmed by 2 bases and V by 4 bases; bases with no gene match: 5. CDR3 length: 14 amino acids. CDR3 in amino acids: CASSLRGQTYEQYF. The CDR3 region has the DNA TGTGCCAGCAGCCTTCGGGGACAGACCTACGAGCAGTACTTC.

This clonotype was found a few times. This chain joins TRBV19 and TRBJ2-3, with D uncertain. Trimming left V 5 bases short and J 2 bases short, with 8 bases between. The CDR3 runs to 13 residues. CDR1 and CDR2 from the germline V gene are LNHDA and SQIVND (reference sequence). This CDR3 reads CASSPKTTDTQYF. The CDR3 coding sequence is TGTGCCAGTAGTCCAAAGACCACAGATACGCAGTATTTT.

In its sample, this clonotype was seen many times. The rearrangement links TRBV20-1 to TRBJ1-4, with 10 nucleotides matching TRBD1. Per the germline V gene, CDR1 is DFQATT and CDR2 is SNEGSKA (reference sequence). This CDR3 contains 13 residues. The junction had 10 bases not matched to a gene; V was cut back by 5 bases and J by 13 bases. CDR3 in amino acids: CSAPRDRGNRLFF. CDR3 DNA sequence: TGCAGTGCTCCGAGGGACAGGGGAAATCGACTGTTTTTT.

This clonotype was seen ten or more times. The V gene is TRBV18, the J gene TRBJ2-1; the match to TRBD2 covers 7 bases. After removal of 0 bases from V and 5 bases from J, the junction contained 7 bases not matched to a gene. This CDR3 has 16 amino acids. Germline V lookup: CDR1 KGHSH, CDR2 LQKENI. The CDR3 loop reads CASSPPGLPLNNEQFF. CDR3 DNA sequence: TGTGCCAGCTCACCACCGGGACTACCACTAAACAATGAGCAGTTCTTC.

DNA of the CDR3: TGTGCCAGCAGCTTCCCTCGGGAACTAGCGGGCAACAATGAGCAGTTCTTC. Amino acid sequence: CASSFPRELAGNNEQFF. The gene calls are TRBV7-2 and TRBJ2-1, with 9 bases that match TRBD2. This CDR3 is 17 amino acids long. V lost 3 bases and J lost 5; bases outside the gene matches: 11. Germline lookup yields CDR1 SGHTA and CDR2 FQGNSA.

This sequence joins TRBV5-6 and TRBJ2-2, with D perhaps given as TRBD1 or TRBD2 (5 bases each). CDR3 length: 16 residues. Deletions cut 3 bases from V and 7 bases from J, with 19 bases between. Germline CDR1 reads SGHDT; CDR2 reads YYEEEE. The CDR3 sequence is CASSWFSGTPGGELFF. The CDR3 DNA follows: TGTGCCAGCAGCTGGTTCTCCGGGACGCCTGGCGGGGAGCTGTTTTTT.

At least ten counts were recorded for this clonotype. The junction departs from germline at one end; a sequencing error may be responsible. This CDR3 reads CASSLEGGRETQYF. The CDR3 DNA follows: TGTGCCAGCAGTTTGGAAGGGGGACGAGAGACCCAGTACTTC. The chain links TRBV5-5 to TRBJ2-5; D perhaps matches TRBD1 (6 bases). Germline loops: CDR1 SGHKS, CDR2 YYEKEE (reference sequence). The CDR3 covers 14 residues.